One and the same sample provided the 3 T cell receptor beta chains below, sequenced in a study of T cells after yellow fever vaccination. TCRdb ran MiXCR on the 5' RACE reads and lists one entry per CDR3 protein. The sample contains a few hundred thousand distinct CDR3 sequences, 3% to 4.5% of which appear only once. The sequencing here drew on PBMCs, taken 5 days after the yellow fever booster vaccination. These receptors all come from a man between 18 and 29 years old who received the YFV17D yellow fever vaccine.

This clonotype occurred many times. The chain has TRBV7-2 and TRBJ1-6, with 9 bases that match TRBD1. CDR1 is SGHTA and CDR2 is FQGNSA in the germline V gene. CDR3 length: 17 residues. Trimming at V came to 1 base and at J to 9 bases, leaving 10 bases not matched to a gene. The CDR3 coding sequence is TGTGCCAGCAGCTTAGTCCGGGACAGGGCGGGCAGTTCACCCCTCCACTTT. It is translated as CASSLVRDRAGSSPLHF.

The chain couples TRBV20-1 to TRBJ1-1; no clear D gene. Trimming cost V 3 bases and J 7 bases, with 18 bases left between them. The CDR3 sequence is 14 residues long. Looked up from germline, CDR1 is DFQATT and CDR2 is SNEGSKA (reference sequence). In DNA, the CDR3 is TGCAGTGCTAGCCATAGGGAAAAGGGATTTGAAGCTTTCTTT. Encoded protein: CSASHREKGFEAFF.

CDR3 nucleotide sequence: TGTGCCAGCACCGACCTCGGGACTAGTAGCACAGATACGCAGTATTTT. This sequence encodes CASTDLGTSSTDTQYF. V and J are TRBV7-2 and TRBJ2-3; the match to TRBD2 covers 8 bases. CDR1 is SGHTA, CDR2 FQGNSA, per germline. This CDR3 contains 16 residues. After removal of 7 bases from V and 0 bases from J, the junction contained 9 bases not matched to a gene.